Presented here are 6 T cell receptor beta chains from one specimen sequenced in a study of CD8+ T cells in alopecia areata. TCR sequencing used cDNA made by reverse transcription of extracted RNA. Generated by immunoSEQ multiplex PCR, the TCRdb table keeps only in-frame clones and is missing some. Of 98,000 or so clones listed, 58% are singletons. Sequenced material: NKG2D-low CD8+ T cells sorted from blood. The receptors were gathered from a human donor with alopecia areata.

This clone was detected only a few times. This rearrangement joins TRBV29-1 to TRBJ2-1; D possibly corresponds to TRBD2 (5 bases). V was cut by 1 base and J by 0 bases, with 16 bases left in between. The length of the CDR3 is 17 residues. Germline loops: CDR1 SQVTM, CDR2 ANQGSEA. DNA for the CDR3: TGCAGCGTTGAAGTTGTTAAAGCGGTAAGCTCCTACAATGAGCAGTTCTTC. It specifies CSVEVVKAVSSYNEQFF.

This clone was detected only a few times. The chain recombines TRBV6-5 with TRBJ2-3; the match to TRBD2 covers 14 bases. Germline V gives CDR1 MNHEY, CDR2 SVGAGI. CDR3 size: 16 residues. With 4 bases clipped from V and 10 bases from J, the junction kept 10 bases outside the gene matches. In DNA, the CDR3 is TGTGCCAGCAGTTCGAGACTAGCGGGAGGGCCAGACGCGCAGTATTTT. It translates to CASSSRLAGGPDAQYF.

This sequence joins TRBV7-2 and TRBJ2-7, with TRBD1 identical over 7 bases. Trimming took 2 bases from V and 6 from J; bases not matched to a gene: 7. CDR1 and CDR2 from the germline V gene are SGHTA and FQGNSA. This CDR3 is built from 14 residues. CDR3 in DNA: TGTGCCAGCAGCTTAAACAGGGGCGTGGGCGAGCAGTACTTC. Translation: CASSLNRGVGEQYF.

This chain joins TRBV14 and TRBJ2-1, with 9 bases lining up with TRBD2. The germline V gene has CDR1 SGHDN and CDR2 FVKESK. CDR3 length: 16 residues. Trimming took 1 base from V and 10 from J; bases not matched to a gene: 11. CDR3 nucleotide sequence: TGTGCCAGCAGCCAAGGAGGGAGGCTAGCGGGACAGGAGCAGTTCTTC. Translation: CASSQGGRLAGQEQFF.

J is TRBJ2-1 and V is TRBV27, with D unresolved. The CDR3 is made up of 12 amino acids. V was clipped by 2 bases and J by 5 bases, with 4 bases between them. Looked up from germline, CDR1 is MNHEY and CDR2 is SMNVEV (reference sequence). CDR3 residues: CASSLPHNEQFF. CDR3 nucleotide sequence: TGTGCCAGCAGTTTACCCCACAATGAGCAGTTCTTC.

This clone was observed a handful of times. This rearrangement joins TRBV6-5 to TRBJ2-2, with D possibly TRBD2 on 5 matching bases. Trimming removed 4 bases at V and 7 bases at J, with 16 bases between. This CDR3 has 15 residues. Germline-derived CDR1 and CDR2 are MNHEY and SVGAGI. The CDR3 here is CASSSPGSAGGELFF. The CDR3 DNA sequence: TGTGCCAGCAGTTCCCCTGGTTCGGCGGGCGGGGAGCTGTTTTTT.